These 25 T cell receptor beta chains were all obtained from the same sample, sequenced in a study of Ad26.COV2.S vaccination and SARS-CoV-2 variants. Treatment noted: some 20 received Ad26.COV2.S at low or high dose, single or two shots; a few received placebo; per-sample allocation not given. Samples came from day 63 after the first vaccine or placebo injection. Sequenced by immunoSEQ multiplex PCR; TCRdb stores in-frame clones only, minus some. The sample has about 680,000 clones; around 89% are singletons. The sequencing here drew on peripheral blood, taken in a trial of Ad26.COV2.S vaccine versus placebo. Source of these receptors: a person between 18 and 65 years old who received the Ad26.COV2.S COVID-19 vaccine or a placebo.

This clone was picked up a small number of times. The chain combines TRBV6-6 with TRBJ1-4; D not certain. Germline V gene lookup returns CDR1 MNHNY and CDR2 SVGAGI (reference sequence). This CDR3 has 15 amino acids. The V gene lost 5 bases and the J gene lost 0 bases, with 10 bases spanning the gap. The CDR3 DNA reads as TGTGCCAGCAGTCCCACCATACCAACTAATGAAAAACTGTTTTTT. The encoded protein is CASSPTIPTNEKLFF.

V gene TRBV30 combines with J gene TRBJ1-4; D perhaps matches TRBD1 (5 bases). V shed 4 bases and J shed 7 bases, with 16 bases lying between them. This CDR3 spans 14 amino acids. Germline-derived CDR1 and CDR2 are GTSNPN and SVGIG (reference sequence). CDR3 residues: CAWTSGALGEKLFF. The CDR3 region has the DNA TGTGCCTGGACATCCGGGGCGCTGGGTGAAAAACTGTTTTTT.

J is TRBJ2-3 and V is TRBV7-6; 12 bases line up with TRBD2. Germline CDR1 SGHVS, CDR2 FNYEAQ. The CDR3 sequence is 18 residues long. After removal of 5 bases from V and 4 bases from J, the junction contained 13 bases not matched to a gene. The CDR3 DNA reads TGTGCCAGCAGCGAACGGACGACTAGCGGGGGTGCAGCAGATACGCAGTATTTT. It translates to CASSERTTSGGAADTQYF.

This chain joins TRBV18 and TRBJ1-5; D possibly corresponds to TRBD1 (6 bases). Germline assignment: CDR1 KGHSH and CDR2 LQKENI. Trimming took 4 bases from V and 4 from J, leaving 17 bases between them. The CDR3 is made up of 16 amino acids. CDR3 bases: TGTGCCAGCTCACTAACTCAGGGAGGGGGGAATCAGCCCCAGCATTTT. Encoded protein: CASSLTQGGGNQPQHF.

This clone was found a few times. V gene TRBV19 combines with J gene TRBJ2-2; the match to TRBD1 covers 8 bases. The germline CDR1 and CDR2 sequences are LNHDA and SQIVND (reference sequence). J lost 4 bases, V lost 10 bases, and 17 bases had no gene match. This CDR3 spans 17 amino acids. This CDR3 is CATLSLQGAGRTGELFF. In nucleotides, the CDR3 is TGTGCCACCCTCAGCCTGCAGGGGGCCGGTCGCACCGGGGAGCTGTTTTTT.

This clone was counted once. The rearrangement links TRBV6-5 to TRBJ1-3; D is undetermined. V lost 8 bases, J lost 5 bases, and 10 bases lay in between. Germline V lookup: CDR1 MNHEY, CDR2 SVGAGI. There are 12 residues in the CDR3. Here the CDR3 reads CASEPNRNTIYF. The CDR3 DNA reads TGTGCCAGCGAACCTAATCGAAACACCATATATTTT.

In its sample, this clone was seen once. This chain uses TRBV19 with TRBJ1-5; D not certain. Trimming pared 5 bases from V and 2 bases from J, leaving 10 bases between. Per germline, CDR1 LNHDA and CDR2 SQIVND (reference sequence). This CDR3 has 14 amino acids. As DNA, the CDR3 is TGTGCCAGTAGTTGGGCAGGTGGCAATCAGCCCCAGCATTTT. Amino acids: CASSWAGGNQPQHF.

The chain carries TRBV27 and TRBJ2-1, with 9 bases lining up with TRBD2. The CDR3 is 17 residues long. V lost 1 base, J lost 8 bases, and 12 bases stayed unmatched. Germline CDR1 and CDR2: MNHEY and SMNVEV (reference sequence). The CDR3 loop reads CASSLYGSGGPRDEQFF. CDR3 DNA: TGTGCCAGCAGTTTATACGGTAGCGGGGGCCCCAGGGATGAGCAGTTCTTC.

The V gene is TRBV6-5, the J gene TRBJ2-1; 11 bases are shared with TRBD2. The CDR3 is 15 amino acids. Trimming at V came to 5 bases and at J to 6 bases, leaving 6 bases not matched to a gene. Germline loops: CDR1 MNHEY, CDR2 SVGAGI. CDR3 DNA: TGTGCCAGCAGTCCTATAGCGGGAGGGCCCAATGAGCAGTTCTTC. Encoded protein: CASSPIAGGPNEQFF.

A word on this clone: Other DNA sequences within the sample encode an identical CDR3. V gene TRBV19 combines with J gene TRBJ2-1; TRBD2 matches at 10 bases. The CDR3 consists of 15 residues. With V trimmed by 6 bases and J by 7 bases, 9 bases remained unmatched. CDR1 is LNHDA, CDR2 SQIVND, per germline (reference sequence). CDR3 region: CASSILAGARNEQFF. Written as DNA, the CDR3 is TGTGCCAGTAGCATTCTAGCGGGAGCTCGTAATGAGCAGTTCTTC.

The chain uses TRBV3-1 (or the pseudogene TRBV3-2) and TRBJ2-4; D is ambiguous. Germline V gene lookup returns CDR1 LGHDT and CDR2 YNNKEL (reference sequence). The CDR3 runs to 13 residues. V was shortened by 2 bases and J by 6 bases, with 8 bases between the two germline ends. In DNA form, the CDR3 reads TGTGCCAGCAGCCAAACGGACGGAAACATTCAGTACTTC. As protein: CASSQTDGNIQYF.

This chain uses TRBV18 with TRBJ2-3; 8 nucleotides match TRBD2. The CDR3 loop spans 15 amino acids. CDR1 is KGHSH, CDR2 LQKENI, per germline. Trimming at V came to 4 bases and at J to 2 bases, leaving 5 bases not matched to a gene. The CDR3: CASSQGLDHTDTQYF. In DNA, the CDR3 is TGTGCCAGCTCACAGGGACTAGATCACACAGATACGCAGTATTTT.

This chain uses TRBV15 with TRBJ2-3, with unresolved D. The CDR3 has 14 residues. Germline CDR1 LNHNV, CDR2 YYDKDF (reference sequence). V dropped 1 base and J dropped 4 bases, with 9 bases sitting between them. In DNA form, the CDR3 reads TGTGCCACCAGCAGAGGGACGGATCCAGATACGCAGTATTTT. This sequence encodes CATSRGTDPDTQYF.

V is TRBV12-3 or TRBV12-4 and J is TRBJ2-1; D ambiguous. The ends were cut back, 6 bases at V and 7 bases at J, with 4 bases in the middle. The CDR3 has 10 residues. The CDR3 DNA is TGTGCCAGCAGCGAGAATGAGCAGTTCTTC. It is translated as CASSENEQFF.

The rearrangement links TRBV3-1 (or the pseudogene TRBV3-2) to TRBJ1-2, with D perhaps TRBD1 (5 bases). V was pared by 1 base and J by 2 bases, with 14 bases between. Germline assignment: CDR1 LGHDT and CDR2 YNNKEL (reference sequence). This CDR3 region has 16 residues. The CDR3 DNA follows: TGTGCCAGCAGCCAAGGGGGGACCGCGGTAAACTATGGCTACACCTTC. Protein: CASSQGGTAVNYGYTF.

The chain joins TRBV6-5 to TRBJ1-1; TRBD1 matches 12 bases. Germline CDR1 and CDR2: MNHEY and SVGAGI. V gave up 8 bases and J gave up 6 bases; unmatched junction bases: 7. The CDR3 runs 14 residues. CDR3 in amino acids: CASSPGQGASEAFF. In DNA, the CDR3 is TGTGCCAGCTCACCGGGACAGGGGGCTTCTGAAGCTTTCTTT.

The rearrangement uses TRBV5-4 and TRBJ2-3, with D maybe TRBD2 (5 bases). The CDR3 is made up of 16 amino acids. V dropped 1 base and J dropped 1 base, with 13 bases sitting between them. CDR1 is SGHNT, CDR2 YYREEE, per germline (reference sequence). The CDR3 sequence: CASSLYGQEGTDTQYF. CDR3 in DNA: TGTGCCAGCAGCTTGTATGGGCAGGAGGGCACAGATACGCAGTATTTT. The variable domain in full, with the rest retrieved from reference TRBV5-4 and TRBJ2-3, is ETGVTQSPTHLIKTRGQQVTLRCSSQSGHNTVSWYQQALGQGPQFIFQYYREEENGRGNFPPRFSGLQFPNYSSELNVNALELDDSALYLCASSLYGQEGTDTQYFGPGTRLTVL.

The chain links TRBV11-3 to TRBJ2-3, with D perhaps matching TRBD1 (5 bases). CDR1 and CDR2 from the germline V gene are SGHNT and YENEEA. This CDR3 spans 15 amino acids. V was pared by 0 bases and J by 6 bases, with 13 bases between. CDR3 nucleotides: TGTGCCAGCAGCTTAGAGACAGCTCCAGGTGATACGCAGTATTTT. This translates into CASSLETAPGDTQYF.

The rearrangement joins TRBV7-9 to TRBJ2-2, with D tentatively TRBD1 (6 bases). Germline V gene data show CDR1 as SEHNR and CDR2 as FQNEAQ (reference sequence). This CDR3 has 14 residues. Trimming stripped 4 bases from V and 3 bases from J, with 9 bases between. The CDR3 nucleotides are TGTGCCAGCAGCTGGGACACTTACACCGGGGAGCTGTTTTTT. Protein product: CASSWDTYTGELFF.

This sequence joins TRBV27 and TRBJ1-5; D is uncertain. V lost 3 bases, J lost 4 bases, and 7 bases lay in between. The CDR3 has 13 residues. Per germline, CDR1 MNHEY and CDR2 SMNVEV (reference sequence). The DNA for the CDR3 is TGTGCCAGCAGTTTCTGGGTTAATCAGCCCCAGCATTTT. Amino acid sequence: CASSFWVNQPQHF.

The chain combines TRBV21-1 with TRBJ2-7; TRBD2 is taken as the D call from the table, unchecked against the DNA. TRBV21-1 has pseudogene status. The CDR3 consists of 14 residues. The CDR3 DNA reads as TGTGCCAGCAGCAGTCCTAGCGTAACCTACGAGCAGTACTTC. This codes for CASSSPSVTYEQYF.

The chain carries TRBV5-1 and TRBJ2-1; tentative D call: TRBD2 (6 bases). Germline CDR1 SGHRS, CDR2 YFSETQ. The V gene lost 2 bases and the J gene lost 8 bases, with 20 bases spanning the gap. CDR3 length: 16 residues. CDR3 sequence: CASSLSTSLGVHEQFF. The CDR3 nucleotides are TGCGCCAGCAGCTTATCGACTAGTCTTGGGGTTCATGAGCAGTTCTTC. The entire variable domain, with the rest obtained from reference TRBV5-1 and TRBJ2-1, is as follows: KAGVTQTPRYLIKTRGQQVTLSCSPISGHRSVSWYQQTPGQGLQFLFEYFSETQRNKGNFPGRFSGRQFSNSRSEMNVSTLELGDSALYLCASSLSTSLGVHEQFFGPGTRLTVL.

This chain joins TRBV6-5 and TRBJ2-5; the D gene is possibly TRBD2 (5 bases). V was pared by 10 bases and J by 5 bases, with 17 bases between. This CDR3 region has 13 residues. CDR1 MNHEY and CDR2 SVGAGI come from the germline V gene. The chain's CDR3 is CAIGDETGETQYF. DNA for the CDR3: TGTGCCATTGGTGATGAGACGGGGGAGACCCAGTACTTC.

This clone occurred once. CDR3 coding DNA: TGTGCCAGCAGCCCGGCCCGACTACTCGGGGAGCTGTTTTTT. It codes for CASSPARLLGELFF. The chain recombines TRBV7-2 with TRBJ2-2, with D maybe TRBD2 (5 bases). The CDR3 covers 14 residues. Trimming removed 5 bases from V and 7 bases from J, with 14 bases in between. Germline V gene data show CDR1 as SGHTA and CDR2 as FQGNSA.

The V and J genes are TRBV28 and TRBJ2-7; TRBD2 matches at 9 bases. CDR3 length equals 17 residues. CDR1 and CDR2 from the germline V gene are MDHEN and SYDVKM. V shed 2 bases and J 2 bases; nucleotides not matched to a gene: 10. CDR3 coding DNA: TGTGCCAGCAGTTTACGGGGACTAGCTCTCCTGCCCTACGAGCAGTACTTC. It translates to CASSLRGLALLPYEQYF.